Sequencing of this T cell receptor (beta chain) was carried out in a study of blood T cell repertoires in COVID-19 (dated by TCRdb to about 2020). A note on the overall study: Samples from collaborators originated in the United States, Italy and Spain and spanned both the acute and convalescent phases of COVID-19. Nearly every sample came with metadata listing a de-identified subject ID, COVID-19 status, age in years and sex. Where available, HLA class I and class II types were taken from metadata supplied by the sample provider and were not determined by assay-based typing. Deeply sampled blood TCRbeta repertoires from subjects exposed to, actively infected with, or recovered from COVID-19 were included in the dataset. The prospective study material was composed of cDNA or gDNA derived from T cells, B-cell-depleted T cells, or PBMCs. The repertoires were released in a freely available public database meant as a resource for research on the immune response to SARS-CoV-2. Samples were obtained from the ongoing ImmuneRACE study (first 160 participants) and from 1,000 to 1,500 subjects provided by 6 global collaborators. General findings and caveats noted by the study authors: Clinical and demographic metadata were provided uncurated, with the amount varying by source and participant.

The CDR3 measures 14 amino acids from cysteine to phenylalanine. Solely the CDR3 DNA is kept, with 42 bases framed from the first base. As encoded in the germline V gene, CDR1 is SNHLY while CDR2 is FYNNEI. A distance of 12 bases separates the germline ends of V and J, which lose 3 bases and 4 bases respectively. This clone occurred once. There is no known antigen for this receptor. No quality values exist for individual bases; no much larger clone is one base distant. TCRbeta CDR3 regions were amplified from genomic DNA by means of the immunoSEQ Assay, a bias-controlled multiplex PCR. Per the source publication's procedure: The number of nucleated cells in each sample was estimated from the amplification of reference gene primers within the assay. To quantify the absolute abundance of each unique TCRbeta CDR3 rearrangement, sequence reads were collapsed and filtered. For each sample, productive Simpson clonality was calculated as the square root of Simpson's diversity index across productive rearrangements. TCRdb re-hosts the immuneACCESS table, in-frame sequences only. Its copies lack some clones; in the studies checked, an unresolved V gene accounts for under half of them, and the cause for the rest is not known. That table supplies the V and J calls and clone size; D and trimming were determined from the DNA. The table for this sample lists over 15,000 clones; 70% to 90% of them were counted only once. 24% of the sample goes to the ten largest clones.

Each collaborating institution followed its own protocols to collect whole blood in K2EDTA tubes. For TCRbeta analysis, collaborator samples were shipped as frozen whole blood, as isolated PBMCs, or as DNA extracted from either sample type. Sequenced material: peripheral blood. The receptor was derived from a man aged 55 to 70 with acute or convalescent COVID-19. Recombination joined TRBV2 with TRBJ1-2, with the D gene uncertain. For the CDR3, the sequence is CASSDPETPYGYTF. The DNA is as follows: TGTGCCAGCAGTGATCCAGAGACACCCTATGGCTACACCTTC.